Listed below are T cell receptor beta chains from one sample, sequenced in a study of blood T cell repertoires in COVID-19. The data were produced by immunoSEQ multiplex PCR, yet TCRdb's version contains in-frame clones alone and is incomplete. The table includes about 87,000 clones, 70% to 85% detected once. The sample was peripheral blood. The receptors shown here come from a woman of 80 years or more with COVID-19, enrolled during active disease. Each CDR3 is given with its conserved first and last residue. D genes are given only for firm matches. Clone size is given for some rows only: seen once, a few or many times, or a class if the clone is expanded.

V gene	clone size	D gene	J gene	CDR3 protein	CDR3 DNA
TRBV5-1	-	-	TRBJ2-1	CASSLEGQGKYNEQFF	TGCGCCAGCAGCTTGGAGGGGCAGGGGAAGTACAATGAGCAGTTCTTC
TRBV2	-	TRBD1	TRBJ1-4	CASMWGQSISEKLFF	TGTGCCAGCATGTGGGGACAGTCAATAAGCGAAAAACTGTTTTTT
TRBV7-2	-	TRBD2	TRBJ2-1	CASSPLGGYNEQFF	TGTGCCAGCAGCCCCCTGGGGGGGTACAATGAGCAGTTCTTC
TRBV12-5	-	TRBD2	TRBJ2-7	CASGRYYRLAGGPLEQYF	TGTGCTAGTGGTCGCTACTACCGACTAGCGGGGGGGCCTCTCGAGCAGTACTTC
TRBV27	once	-	TRBJ2-5	CASSLPGGTRTQYF	TGTGCCAGCAGTTTACCTGGCGGTACACGGACCCAGTACTTC
TRBV2	-	TRBD2	TRBJ2-5	CASRTSGGETQYF	TGTGCCAGCAGGACTAGCGGGGGTGAGACCCAGTACTTC
TRBV19	-	-	TRBJ2-3	CASSHPGGAGTDTQYF	TGTGCCAGTAGTCACCCTGGGGGGGCTGGGACAGATACGCAGTATTTT
TRBV5-8	-	-	TRBJ2-7	CASSLGRVEQYF	TGTGCCAGCAGCTTGGGCAGGGTCGAGCAGTACTTC
TRBV29-1	-	-	TRBJ1-2	CSVRRQATQKGPFGYTF	TGCAGCGTTAGGAGACAGGCGACTCAAAAAGGGCCCTTTGGCTACACCTTC
TRBV4-3	-	TRBD2	TRBJ2-3	CASSLHLSGGAAGDTQYF	TGCGCCAGCAGCCTTCACCTTAGCGGGGGGGCCGCTGGAGATACGCAGTATTTT
TRBV29-1	few	-	TRBJ2-5	CSVAVRDTQETQYF	TGCAGCGTGGCCGTCCGGGACACACAAGAGACCCAGTACTTC
TRBV6-1	-	-	TRBJ1-1	CASSEARSRTEAFF	TGTGCCAGCAGCGAAGCCCGTTCTCGGACTGAAGCTTTCTTT